The present T cell receptor (beta chain) was sequenced within a study of shared clonotypes between healthy human individuals. Broader study findings: An expected dependence of interdonor clonotype sharing on sequencing depth was noted.

The method was immunoSEQ multiplex PCR; TCRdb's version includes in-frame clones alone and lacks a portion of them. The repertoire consists of roughly 1.5 million clones, with 95% to 99% occurring once and the leading ten covering 0.4% to 0.45%. Per the germline V gene, CDR1 is SGDLS and CDR2 is YYNGEE. The CDR3 is 12 amino acids. Trimming pared 3 bases from V and 6 bases from J, leaving 9 bases between. This clone occurred once. Its antigen is not identified. All the donors were Caucasian adults who lived in Nashville, Tennessee. Specimen: naive CD4+ T cells sorted from blood. Subset indicated: CD45RA+ positively selected. This TCR was sampled from a man aged 25-45 years in good health. The V and J genes are TRBV9 and TRBJ1-1; D is unresolved. The DNA of the CDR3 is TGTGCCAGCAGCGCCTCGAGCGCTGAAGCTTTCTTT. Translated: CASSASSAEAFF. The whole variable domain, filled in from reference TRBV9 and TRBJ1-1, reads DSGVTQTPKHLITATGQRVTLRCSPRSGDLSVYWYQQSLDQGLQFLIQYYNGEERAKGNILERFSAQQFPDLHSELNLSSLELGDSALYFCASSASSAEAFFGQGTRLTVV.